This TCR beta chain was recovered during a study of blood T cells in healthy people across ages. Germline lookup yields CDR1 MNHNY and CDR2 SVGAGI (reference sequence). Trimming pared 2 bases from V and 15 bases from J, leaving 11 bases between. The length of the CDR3 is 12 residues. On this clonotype itself: The target antigen is unknown.

The study, taken as a whole, reports: Unsorted PBMC material precluded a definitive naive versus antigen-experienced comparison.

With a J-beta primer mix and a sample-barcoded 5' primer, a second PCR ran 7 to 11 cycles. In TCRdb, the 5' RACE reads were re-called with MiXCR into one record per CDR3 protein. The table lists fewer than 2,000,000 distinct CDR3 sequences, more than 35% of them singletons. The chain joins TRBV6-6 to TRBJ1-6; D gene uncertain. Sequences were obtained from blood. The TCR originated in a human donor in good health. The CDR3 sequence: CASSYESLVLHF. The DNA for the CDR3 is TGTGCCAGCAGTTACGAGTCCCTTGTCCTCCACTTT.